This T cell receptor (beta chain) was obtained from a study of CD8+CD57+ T cells in acquired aplastic anemia. Study-level points and caveats: Common to patients and controls were about 31 CD8+ CDR3 sequences.

Points on this clonotype: The antigen remains undetermined.

Profiling of TCR beta VDJ combinations and CDR3 sequences used genomic DNA as template. TCRdb passed the reads through MiXCR, listing each CDR3 protein once. The sample records 200,000 to 250,000 distinct CDR3 sequences, over 40% being singletons. Sequencing involved patients with CD8+CD57+ cell expansion previously shown by flow cytometry. Blood sampling was performed on the patients, and none of them had received therapy by then. Sequencing was performed on sorted CD4+, CD8+, or CD8+CD57+ T cells (not recorded which) from PBMCs. This TCR derives from a human donor with aplastic anemia.

CDR3 sequence reads: CASSQERGRQETQYF. CDR3 bases: TGCGCCAGCAGCCAAGAGCGGGGGAGACAAGAGACCCAGTACTTC. This rearrangement joins TRBV4-1 to TRBJ2-5, with TRBD2 matching over 7 bases. Germline values: CDR1 MGHRA, CDR2 YSYEKL. Losses at the gene ends were 0 bases for V and 2 bases for J; bases not matched to a gene: 3. This CDR3 has 15 residues.